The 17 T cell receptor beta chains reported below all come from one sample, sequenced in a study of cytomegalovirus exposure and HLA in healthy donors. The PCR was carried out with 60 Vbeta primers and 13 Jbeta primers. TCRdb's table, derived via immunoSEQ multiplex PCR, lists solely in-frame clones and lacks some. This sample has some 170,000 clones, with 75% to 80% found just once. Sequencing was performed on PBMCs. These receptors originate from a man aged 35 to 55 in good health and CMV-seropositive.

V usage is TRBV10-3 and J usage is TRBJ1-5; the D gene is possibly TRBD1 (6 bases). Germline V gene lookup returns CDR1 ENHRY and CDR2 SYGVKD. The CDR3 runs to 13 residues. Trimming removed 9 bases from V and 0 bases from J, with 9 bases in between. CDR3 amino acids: CAIRQDSNQPQHF. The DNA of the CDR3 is TGTGCCATTAGACAGGATAGCAATCAGCCCCAGCATTTT.

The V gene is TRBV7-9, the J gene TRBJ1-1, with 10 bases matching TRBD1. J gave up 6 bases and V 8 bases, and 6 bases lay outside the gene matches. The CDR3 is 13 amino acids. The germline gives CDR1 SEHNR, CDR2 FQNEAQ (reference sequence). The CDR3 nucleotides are TGTGCCAGCGGGGGACAGGGGAGGTCTGAAGCTTTCTTT. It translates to CASGGQGRSEAFF.

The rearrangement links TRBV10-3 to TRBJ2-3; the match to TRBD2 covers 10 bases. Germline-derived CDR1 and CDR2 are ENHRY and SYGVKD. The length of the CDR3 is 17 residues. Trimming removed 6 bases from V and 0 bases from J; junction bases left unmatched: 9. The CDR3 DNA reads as TGTGCCATCAGCACTAGCGGGACCGCGCGGAGCACAGATACGCAGTATTTT. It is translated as CAISTSGTARSTDTQYF.

The CDR3 DNA follows: TGTGCCATCAGTGGGGGGAGAAAGACTAGCCCGATCTCCTACGAGCAGTACTTC. It encodes CAISGGRKTSPISYEQYF. This chain uses TRBV10-3 with TRBJ2-7; 7 positions agree with TRBD2. CDR1 ENHRY and CDR2 SYGVKD come from the germline V gene. The CDR3 length is 18 residues. Losses at the gene ends were 4 bases for V and 0 bases for J; bases not matched to a gene: 15.

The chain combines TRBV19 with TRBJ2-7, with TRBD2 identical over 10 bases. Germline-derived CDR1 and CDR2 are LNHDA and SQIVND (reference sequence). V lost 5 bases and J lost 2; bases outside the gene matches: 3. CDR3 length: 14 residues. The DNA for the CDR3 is TGTGCCAGTAGTCCCGGACTAGCGGCCTACGAGCAGTACTTC. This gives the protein CASSPGLAAYEQYF.

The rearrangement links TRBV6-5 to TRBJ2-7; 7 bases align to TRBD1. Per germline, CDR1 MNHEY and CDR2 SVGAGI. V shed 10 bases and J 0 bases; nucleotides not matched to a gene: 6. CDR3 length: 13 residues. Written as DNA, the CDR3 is TGTGCCACCCTAGGACAGGCCTCCTACGAGCAGTACTTC. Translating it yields CATLGQASYEQYF.

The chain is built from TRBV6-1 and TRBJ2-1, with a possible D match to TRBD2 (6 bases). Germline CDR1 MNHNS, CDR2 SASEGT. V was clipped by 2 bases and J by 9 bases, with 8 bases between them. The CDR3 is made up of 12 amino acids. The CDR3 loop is CASSETGGEQFF. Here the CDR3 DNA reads TGTGCCAGCAGTGAAACCGGGGGTGAGCAGTTCTTC.

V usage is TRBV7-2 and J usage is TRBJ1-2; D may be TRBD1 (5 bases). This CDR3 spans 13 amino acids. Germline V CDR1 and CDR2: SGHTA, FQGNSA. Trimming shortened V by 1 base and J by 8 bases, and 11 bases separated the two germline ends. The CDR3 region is CASSLVGGKGYTF. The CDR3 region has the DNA TGTGCCAGCAGCTTAGTGGGGGGTAAAGGCTACACCTTC.

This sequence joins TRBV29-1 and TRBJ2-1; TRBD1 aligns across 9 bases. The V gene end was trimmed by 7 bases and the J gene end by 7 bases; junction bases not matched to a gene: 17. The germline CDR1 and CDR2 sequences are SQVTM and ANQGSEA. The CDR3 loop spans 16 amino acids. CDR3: CSGLLQGALSHNEQFF. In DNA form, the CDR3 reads TGCAGCGGACTCTTACAGGGGGCGCTTTCTCATAATGAGCAGTTCTTC.

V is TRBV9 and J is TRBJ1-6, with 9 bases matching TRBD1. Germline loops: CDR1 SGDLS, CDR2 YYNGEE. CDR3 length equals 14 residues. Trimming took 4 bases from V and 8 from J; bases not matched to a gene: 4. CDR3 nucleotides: TGTGCCAGCAGCACACAGGGGGCGGATTCACCCCTCCACTTT. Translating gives CASSTQGADSPLHF.

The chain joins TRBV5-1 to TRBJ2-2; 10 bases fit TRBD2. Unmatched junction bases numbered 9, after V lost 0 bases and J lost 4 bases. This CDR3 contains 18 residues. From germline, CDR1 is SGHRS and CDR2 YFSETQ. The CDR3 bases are TGCGCCAGCAGCTTGGGGCTAGCGGGAGATCGTAGCACCGGGGAGCTGTTTTTT. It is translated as CASSLGLAGDRSTGELFF.

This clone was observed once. The CDR3 DNA is TGTGCCAGTAGTGGAACGACTAGCGGGCCGGGCCTCTACGAGCAGTACTTC. Translation: CASSGTTSGPGLYEQYF. The rearrangement joins TRBV19 to TRBJ2-7; 10 bases are a match to TRBD2. The CDR3 has 17 residues. Germline V gene sequence: CDR1 LNHDA, CDR2 SQIVND (reference sequence). V trimming: 5 bases; J trimming: 3 bases; junction bases outside the gene matches: 13.

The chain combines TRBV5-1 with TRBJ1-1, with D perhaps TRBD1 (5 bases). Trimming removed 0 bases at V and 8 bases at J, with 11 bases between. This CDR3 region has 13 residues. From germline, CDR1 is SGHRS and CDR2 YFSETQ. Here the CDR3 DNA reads TGCGCCAGCAGCTTGGGGGACTTTTCCGAAGCTTTCTTT. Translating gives CASSLGDFSEAFF.

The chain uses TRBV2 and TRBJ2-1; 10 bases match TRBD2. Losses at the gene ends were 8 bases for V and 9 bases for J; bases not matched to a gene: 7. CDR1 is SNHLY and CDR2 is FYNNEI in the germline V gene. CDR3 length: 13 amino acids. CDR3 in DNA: TGTGCCAGCGGACTAGCGGTAGAGGGTGAGCAGTTCTTC. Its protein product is CASGLAVEGEQFF.

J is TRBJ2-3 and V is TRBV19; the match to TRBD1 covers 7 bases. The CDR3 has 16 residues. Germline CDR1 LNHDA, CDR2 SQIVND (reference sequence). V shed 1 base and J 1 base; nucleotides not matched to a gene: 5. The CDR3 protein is CASSIVGTVGTDTQYF. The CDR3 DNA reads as TGTGCCAGTAGTATAGTAGGGACAGTGGGCACAGATACGCAGTATTTT.

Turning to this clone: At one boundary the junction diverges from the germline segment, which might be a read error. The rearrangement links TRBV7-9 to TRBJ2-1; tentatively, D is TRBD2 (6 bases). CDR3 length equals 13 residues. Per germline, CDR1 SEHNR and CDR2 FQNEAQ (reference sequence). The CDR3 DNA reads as TGTTCCAGCAGCCCCGGCGGGGACCGTGGGCAGTTCTTC. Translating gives CSSSPGGDRGQFF.

CDR3 coding DNA: TGTGCCAGCTCACCCTCGGGACAGAGCAATCAGCCCCAGCATTTT. Translation: CASSPSGQSNQPQHF. This rearrangement joins TRBV18 to TRBJ1-5; 7 bases match TRBD1. The V gene end was trimmed by 3 bases and the J gene end by 1 base; junction bases not matched to a gene: 3. Germline V gene lookup returns CDR1 KGHSH and CDR2 LQKENI. The CDR3 runs 15 residues.